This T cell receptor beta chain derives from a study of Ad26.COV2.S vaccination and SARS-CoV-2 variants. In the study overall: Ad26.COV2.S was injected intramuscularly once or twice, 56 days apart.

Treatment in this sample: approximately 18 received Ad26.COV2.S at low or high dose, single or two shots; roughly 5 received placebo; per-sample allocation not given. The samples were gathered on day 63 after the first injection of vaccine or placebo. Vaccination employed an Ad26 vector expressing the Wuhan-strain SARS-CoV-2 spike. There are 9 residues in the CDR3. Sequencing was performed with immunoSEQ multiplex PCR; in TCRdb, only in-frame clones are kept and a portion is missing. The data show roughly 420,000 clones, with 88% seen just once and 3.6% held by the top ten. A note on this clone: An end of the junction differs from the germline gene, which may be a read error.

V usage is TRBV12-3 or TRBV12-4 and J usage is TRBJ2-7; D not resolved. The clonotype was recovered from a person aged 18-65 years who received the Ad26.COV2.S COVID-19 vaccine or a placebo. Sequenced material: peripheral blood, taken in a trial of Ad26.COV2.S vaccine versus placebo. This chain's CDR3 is CASSSEFDF. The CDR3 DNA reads TGTGCCAGCAGTTCTGAGTTTGACTTC.